This entry features one TCR beta chain sequence. The clone's antigen remains unknown. No qualities accompany the bases; no much larger clone lies one base away. This sample is part of a study of T cell responses to AZD1222 COVID-19 vaccine (dated by TCRdb to 2020 to 2022). Regarding the complete study: AZD1222 recipients with second doses at about 4 weeks or about 12 weeks were pooled, because spike-specific TCR depth and breadth did not differ between schedules. TCR sequencing was performed for about 250 trial participants, of whom about 200 were given two doses of AZD1222 and around 25 were given two doses of MenACWY control vaccine. Trial participants were enrolled by age into 18-55, 56-69 and 70-plus year subgroups, with 148, 28 and 57 TCR-sequenced participants respectively. Paper-wide results and their limitations: Most participants were white British and females outnumbered males, and the authors suggested that clonal diversity may have been underestimated. In the small 56-69-year group, the increase in depth fell short of significance, most likely because of low power. The whole spike protein was spanned by vaccine-associated CD4 TCRs, and dominant responses were seen in regions 160-218 and 743-854. Reportedly, close to half of the unique spike-specific TCRs recognized epitopes lying outside the regions that are mutated in the B.1.351 and B.1.1.7 variants. Conclusions about previously exposed vaccinees are limited, since just five or six AZD1222 recipients were seropositive for SARS-CoV-2 at baseline. After two AZD1222 doses, spike-specific TCR breadth and depth were significantly higher than at day 0 and than in MenACWY recipients. Because no samples from the day 14 peak response were available, repertoires could be characterized only after the peak T cell response.

The CDR3 goes from the cysteine to the phenylalanine over 13 residues. The retained sequence is limited to the CDR3, 39 bases, with the frame set at the first base. Trimming takes 5 bases off V and 4 bases off J; junction bases not matched to a gene: 4. The CDR3 regions of human TCRbeta chains were analyzed by immunosequencing. Turning to the authors' computational methods: Repertoire TCRs were checked for matches against a reference library of SARS-CoV-2-specific TCRs that had been generated using the MIRA antigen-specificity platform. Breadth was defined as the fraction of unique TCRs that were SARS-CoV-2-associated, and depth was defined as the fraction of total T cells that were SARS-CoV-2-associated. Using the MIRA data, each spike-specific TCR was assigned both to the spike region to which the TCR was reactive and to a CD4 or CD8 class. Log10-transformed breadth and depth values were compared by one-way ANOVA with Sidak's multiple comparisons tests. As stored in TCRdb, this immuneACCESS dataset retains in-frame rearrangements with V and J assigned. A fraction of the clones does not appear; measured against another copy, unresolved V genes explain less than half of the discrepancy, and the remainder lacks a known reason. V and J calls and clone size come straight from that table; D and trimming were deduced from the DNA. This sample lists around 160,000 clones; 85% to 95% were detected once. In total, the top ten clones hold approximately 0.64% of the sample.

In the paper's terms, the time point label means: baseline before first vaccination. The vaccinee samples were drawn from two UK trials, COV001 and COV002, one of which was a single-blind randomized controlled phase 2/3 trial testing AZD1222 (ChAdOx1 nCoV-19) in healthy adults. For TCRbeta chain sequencing, PBMC samples from trial participants were taken at day 0 and at day 28 after the second dose. The source material was peripheral blood, sampled on day 0 of AZD1222 vaccination. The clonotype comes from an adult in good health. Rearrangement joined TRBV12-3 or TRBV12-4 to TRBJ1-1; the central 7 bases match TRBD1. At the DNA level, the sequence is TGTGCCAGCAGTCCCCAGGGGGGCACTGAAGCTTTCTTT. Its protein is CASSPQGGTEAFF.